Below are 10 T cell receptor beta chains sequenced from a single sample in a study of blood T cell repertoires in COVID-19. The method was immunoSEQ multiplex PCR; TCRdb's version includes in-frame clones alone and lacks a portion of them. The data contain some 54,000 clones, roughly four fifths of them singletons. Sequences were obtained from peripheral blood. The receptors originated from an older woman with acute or convalescent COVID-19.

This chain uses TRBV27 with TRBJ1-1, with a weak D call TRBD1 (6 bases). V lost 3 bases to trimming and J lost 2 bases, with 13 bases between them. The CDR3 spans 15 residues. The germline V gene encodes CDR1 MNHEY and CDR2 SMNVEV (reference sequence). For the CDR3, the DNA is TGTGCCAGCAGTTTCGCATCAGGGGTCAACACTGAAGCTTTCTTT. Its translation is CASSFASGVNTEAFF.

In DNA, the CDR3 is TGTGCCAGCAGTTTGGTCGACAGGCTTAATGAAAAACTGTTTTTT. It yields the protein CASSLVDRLNEKLFF. The V and J genes are TRBV28 and TRBJ1-4, with D maybe TRBD1 (6 bases). There are 15 residues in the CDR3. Germline V lookup: CDR1 MDHEN, CDR2 SYDVKM. V gave up 3 bases and J gave up 4 bases, with 12 bases separating them. Variable domain in full (rest from reference TRBV28 and TRBJ1-4): DVKVTQSSRYLVKRTGEKVFLECVQDMDHENMFWYRQDPGLGLRLIYFSYDVKMKEKGDIPEGYSVSREKKERFSLILESASTNQTSMYLCASSLVDRLNEKLFFGSGTQLSVL.

The chain uses TRBV5-5 and TRBJ2-3, with TRBD2 matching over 8 bases. Trimming took 0 bases from V and 10 from J; bases not matched to a gene: 10. This CDR3 spans 15 amino acids. Germline assignment: CDR1 SGHKS and CDR2 YYEKEE (reference sequence). The DNA for the CDR3 is TGTGCCAGCAGCTTGGTAGCGGGACCACAGGCTTCGCAGTATTTT. Protein product: CASSLVAGPQASQYF.

V usage is TRBV2 and J usage is TRBJ1-2, with TRBD1 matching over 8 bases. V shed 3 bases and J 3 bases; nucleotides not matched to a gene: 3. Germline CDR1 and CDR2: SNHLY and FYNNEI. This CDR3 is 14 amino acids long. In DNA form, the CDR3 reads TGTGCCAGCAGTGACAGGGGGCGGGACTATGGCTACACCTTC. This gives the protein CASSDRGRDYGYTF.

CDR3 coding DNA: TGCGCCAGCAGCCAAGGGTCCGAAGCGGGAGGGTACAATGAGCAGTTCTTC. It codes for CASSQGSEAGGYNEQFF. The J gene is TRBJ2-1, the V gene TRBV4-1; 10 bases match TRBD2. This CDR3 has 17 amino acids. Germline CDR1 is MGHRA and CDR2 is YSYEKL. With V trimmed by 1 base and J by 4 bases, 7 bases remained unmatched.

The chain employs TRBV5-1 and TRBJ2-7, with TRBD1 identical over 12 bases. Trimming at V came to 4 bases and at J to 3 bases, leaving 5 bases not matched to a gene. There are 15 residues in the CDR3. Per the germline V gene, CDR1 is SGHRS and CDR2 is YFSETQ. For the CDR3, the DNA is TGCGCCAGCAGCAGGGGACAGGGGGCGAACTACGAGCAGTACTTC. Translating it yields CASSRGQGANYEQYF.

This clone was counted a single time. V gene TRBV5-1 combines with J gene TRBJ2-1; no reliable D call. The germline V and J ends were trimmed by 2 bases and 3 bases, with 12 bases remaining between them. CDR1 and CDR2 from the germline V gene are SGHRS and YFSETQ. CDR3 length: 15 residues. CDR3 in amino acids: CASSLISPLYNEQFF. The CDR3 coding sequence is TGCGCCAGCAGCTTAATATCTCCCCTCTACAATGAGCAGTTCTTC.

The genes are TRBV6-1 and TRBJ2-5, with TRBD1 as a possible D gene (6 bases). CDR3 length equals 14 residues. The V gene's germline CDR1 is MNHNS and CDR2 SASEGT. The V gene lost 3 bases and the J gene lost 7 bases, with 15 bases spanning the gap. CDR3 sequence (DNA): TGTGCCAGCAGTGAGGGCGGACAGCCGGTGACCCAGTACTTC. It is translated as CASSEGGQPVTQYF.

This sequence joins TRBV7-2 and TRBJ1-2, with 7 nucleotides matching TRBD1. With 6 bases clipped from V and 4 bases from J, the junction kept 11 bases outside the gene matches. CDR1 is SGHTA, CDR2 FQGNSA, per germline. This CDR3 has 15 residues. The CDR3 here is CASSYSGTAIYGYTF. In DNA, the CDR3 is TGTGCCAGCAGTTATTCCGGGACAGCGATCTATGGCTACACCTTC. The whole variable domain, remainder taken from reference TRBV7-2 and TRBJ1-2, is GAGVSQSPSNKVTEKGKDVELRCDPISGHTALYWYRQSLGQGLEFLIYFQGNSAPDKSGLPSDRFSAERTGGSVSTLTIQRTQQEDSAVYLCASSYSGTAIYGYTFGSGTRLTVV.

The chain recombines TRBV2 with TRBJ2-4; 9 nucleotides line up with TRBD1. Germline loops: CDR1 SNHLY, CDR2 FYNNEI. With V trimmed by 6 bases and J by 1 base, 4 bases remained unmatched. The CDR3 consists of 15 residues. CDR3 DNA sequence: TGTGCCAGCAGACACGACAGGGGGGCCAAAAACATTCAGTACTTC. It codes for CASRHDRGAKNIQYF. Full variable domain (rest looked up from reference TRBV2 and TRBJ2-4): EPEVTQTPSHQVTQMGQEVILRCVPISNHLYFYWYRQILGQKVEFLVSFYNNEISEKSEIFDDQFSVERPDGSNFTLKIRSTKLEDSAMYFCASRHDRGAKNIQYFGAGTRLSVL.